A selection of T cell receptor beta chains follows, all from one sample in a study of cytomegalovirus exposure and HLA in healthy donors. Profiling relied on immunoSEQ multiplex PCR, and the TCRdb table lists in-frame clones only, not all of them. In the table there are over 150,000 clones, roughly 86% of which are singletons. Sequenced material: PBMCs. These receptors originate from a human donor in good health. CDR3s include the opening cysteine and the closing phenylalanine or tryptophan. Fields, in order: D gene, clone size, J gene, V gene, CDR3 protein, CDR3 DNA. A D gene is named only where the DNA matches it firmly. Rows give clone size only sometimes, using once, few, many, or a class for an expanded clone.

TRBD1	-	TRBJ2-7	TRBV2	CASLRDREGYEQYF	TGTGCCAGCCTTCGGGACAGGGAAGGCTACGAGCAGTACTTC
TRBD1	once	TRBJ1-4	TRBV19	CASSPGQGFRANEKLFF	TGTGCCAGTAGTCCGGGACAGGGATTTAGGGCTAATGAAAAACTGTTTTTT
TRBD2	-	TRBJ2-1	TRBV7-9	CASSVLAGYNEQFF	TGTGCCAGCTCCGTACTAGCGGGATACAATGAGCAGTTCTTC
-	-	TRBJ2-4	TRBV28	CASSFQASVDIQYF	TGTGCCAGCAGTTTTCAGGCATCCGTAGACATTCAGTACTTC
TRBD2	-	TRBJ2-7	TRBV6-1	CASSVASGLPSSYEQYF	TGTGCCAGCAGTGTCGCTAGCGGACTGCCCAGCTCCTACGAGCAGTACTTC
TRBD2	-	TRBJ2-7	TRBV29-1	CSVQIGLAGKGVYEQYF	TGCAGCGTTCAAATTGGACTAGCGGGAAAGGGGGTCTACGAGCAGTACTTC
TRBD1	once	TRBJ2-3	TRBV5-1	CASSLTGVVTDTQYF	TGCGCCAGCAGCTTGACAGGGGTAGTCACAGATACGCAGTATTTT
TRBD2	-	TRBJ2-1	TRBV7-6	CASSISISGPGTSSYNEQFF	TGTGCCAGCAGTATATCGATTTCGGGACCCGGGACTAGCTCCTACAATGAGCAGTTCTTC
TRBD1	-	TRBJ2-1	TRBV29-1	CSVESTGNNEQFF	TGCAGCGTTGAGTCGACAGGGAACAATGAGCAGTTCTTC
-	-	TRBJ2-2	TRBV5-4	CASSFGGEVVPRELFF	TGTGCCAGCAGCTTCGGAGGTGAGGTGGTCCCCCGGGAGCTGTTTTTT
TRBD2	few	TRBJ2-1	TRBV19	CASSMRTSGSQFF	TGTGCCAGTAGTATGAGGACTAGCGGTTCCCAGTTCTTC
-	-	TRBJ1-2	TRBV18	CASSPPSVAYGYTF	TGTGCCAGCTCACCACCGTCGGTCGCCTATGGCTACACCTTC
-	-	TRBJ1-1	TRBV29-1	CSVRGNTEAFF	TGCAGCGTTAGGGGGAACACTGAAGCTTTCTTT
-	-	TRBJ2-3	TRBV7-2	CASSFSVGPTDTQYF	TGTGCCAGCAGCTTTTCGGTGGGGCCCACAGATACGCAGTATTTT
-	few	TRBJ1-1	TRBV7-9	CASTFGTDTEAFF	TGTGCCAGCACCTTTGGAACAGACACTGAAGCTTTCTTT
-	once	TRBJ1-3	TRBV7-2	CASSSAGGGNTIYF	TGTGCCAGCAGCTCCGCTGGGGGCGGAAACACCATATATTTT
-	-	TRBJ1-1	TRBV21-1	CASSPTGDTEAFF	TGTGCCAGCAGCCCGACAGGGGACACTGAAGCTTTCTTT
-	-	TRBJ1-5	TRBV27	CASSYRVAQPQHF	TGTGCCAGCAGTTACAGGGTTGCTCAGCCCCAGCATTTT
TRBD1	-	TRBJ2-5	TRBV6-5	CASSVHRGVQETQYF	TGTGCCAGCAGTGTACACAGGGGGGTTCAAGAGACCCAGTACTTC
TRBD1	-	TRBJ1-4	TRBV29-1	CSVLGQGVDFNEKLFF	TGCAGCGTACTGGGACAGGGAGTAGATTTTAATGAAAAACTGTTTTTT
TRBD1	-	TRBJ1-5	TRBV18	CASSSGGATGNQPQHF	TGTGCCAGCTCTTCAGGAGGAGCGACAGGGAATCAGCCCCAGCATTTT
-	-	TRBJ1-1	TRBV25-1	CASRGGLGTEAFF	TGTGCCAGCAGAGGGGGTTTGGGCACTGAAGCTTTCTTT
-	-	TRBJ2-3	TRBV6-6	CASRQGADTQYF	TGTGCCAGCAGACAGGGTGCAGATACGCAGTATTTT
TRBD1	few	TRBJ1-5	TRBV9	CASSLGTVSNQPQHF	TGTGCCAGCAGCTTAGGGACAGTTAGCAATCAGCCCCAGCATTTT
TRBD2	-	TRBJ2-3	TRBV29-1	CSGSGGSTDTQYF	TGCAGCGGTAGCGGGGGGAGCACAGATACGCAGTATTTT
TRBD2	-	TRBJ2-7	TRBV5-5	CASSLFPGGPYEQYF	TGTGCCAGCAGCCTTTTCCCGGGAGGGCCCTACGAGCAGTACTTC
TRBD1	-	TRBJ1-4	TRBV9	CASSVAPGTADEKLFF	TGTGCCAGCAGCGTAGCCCCCGGGACAGCGGATGAAAAACTGTTTTTT
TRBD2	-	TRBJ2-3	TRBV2	CASIGGLAGQSTDTQYF	TGTGCCAGCATCGGGGGACTAGCGGGTCAAAGCACAGATACGCAGTATTTT
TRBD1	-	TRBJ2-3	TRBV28	CASRPTGRHTQYF	TGTGCCAGCAGACCGACAGGGCGCCATACGCAGTATTTT
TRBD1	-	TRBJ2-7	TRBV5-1	CASSLFFVGTGDEQYF	TGCGCCAGCAGCTTGTTCTTTGTAGGGACAGGGGACGAGCAGTACTTC
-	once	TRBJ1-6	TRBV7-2	CASSLAPGQSSHF	TGTGCCAGCAGCTTAGCCCCCGGACAAAGCTCCCACTTT
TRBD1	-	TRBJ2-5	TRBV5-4	CASSRDRGSGTQYF	TGTGCCAGCAGCAGGGACAGGGGTTCAGGGACCCAGTACTTC
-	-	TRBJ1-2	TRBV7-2	CASRTSGTYGYTF	TGTGCCAGCAGAACTAGCGGGACCTATGGCTACACCTTC
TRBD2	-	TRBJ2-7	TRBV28	CASSFQREAYEQYF	TGTGCCAGCAGTTTTCAGCGGGAAGCCTACGAGCAGTACTTC
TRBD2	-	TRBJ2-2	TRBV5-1	CASRGLAGTGELFF	TGCGCCAGCAGGGGGTTAGCGGGCACCGGGGAGCTGTTTTTT